This T cell receptor beta chain was profiled in a study of cytomegalovirus exposure and HLA in healthy donors. Overall study context: Unique TCRs numbering roughly 80 million, obtained from HLA-typed donors, made up an early data release. General study results and limits: Researchers counted 180 or so TCR beta chains as cytomegalovirus-associated. Earlier findings revealed that most TCR beta V segments proved productive either about 87% or about 30% of the time.

Vbeta (60) and Jbeta (13) primers were used in the PCR. The method was immunoSEQ multiplex PCR; TCRdb's version includes in-frame clones alone and lacks a portion of them. The sample gives 55,000 to 80,000 clones, around 70% of which show up once; about 20% is in the top ten. A word on this clone: Antigen: not known.

V gave up 6 bases and J gave up 0 bases, with 12 bases separating them. CDR3 size: 15 residues. Germline CDR1 MNHEY, CDR2 SVGAGI. This clonotype was sampled from a woman aged 25 to 39 in good health and CMV-seropositive. V gene TRBV6-5 combines with J gene TRBJ1-5; possibly TRBD1 for D (6 bases). Sequencing used PBMCs. The CDR3: CASRAGQHSNQPQHF. In DNA, the CDR3 is TGTGCCAGCAGAGCTGGACAGCATAGCAATCAGCCCCAGCATTTT.